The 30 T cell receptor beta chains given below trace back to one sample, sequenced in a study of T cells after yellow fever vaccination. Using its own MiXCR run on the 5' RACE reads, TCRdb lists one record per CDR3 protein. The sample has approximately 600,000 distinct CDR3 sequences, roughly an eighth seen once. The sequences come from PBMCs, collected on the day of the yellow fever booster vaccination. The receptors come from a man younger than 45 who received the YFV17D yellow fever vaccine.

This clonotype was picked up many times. CDR3 amino acids: CASSLLSGYGYTF. The CDR3 coding sequence is TGTGCCAGCAGTTTGTTGTCTGGCTATGGCTACACCTTC. The chain joins TRBV12-3 or TRBV12-4 to TRBJ1-2, with D unresolved. V lost 3 bases and J lost 4, with 9 bases in between. This CDR3 has 13 residues.

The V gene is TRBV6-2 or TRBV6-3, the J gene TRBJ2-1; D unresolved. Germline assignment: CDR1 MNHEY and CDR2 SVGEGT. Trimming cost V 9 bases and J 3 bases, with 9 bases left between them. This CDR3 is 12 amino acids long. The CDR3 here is CASQKGYNEQFF. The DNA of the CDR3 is TGTGCCAGTCAGAAAGGCTACAATGAGCAGTTCTTC.

The CDR3 protein is CSVAPGTDYEQYF. The CDR3 DNA reads TGCAGCGTTGCCCCCGGGACAGATTACGAGCAGTACTTC. The V and J genes are TRBV29-1 and TRBJ2-7; TRBD1 matches at 7 bases. The length of the CDR3 is 13 residues. CDR1 is SQVTM, CDR2 ANQGSEA, per germline. Losses at the gene ends were 4 bases for V and 4 bases for J; bases not matched to a gene: 7.

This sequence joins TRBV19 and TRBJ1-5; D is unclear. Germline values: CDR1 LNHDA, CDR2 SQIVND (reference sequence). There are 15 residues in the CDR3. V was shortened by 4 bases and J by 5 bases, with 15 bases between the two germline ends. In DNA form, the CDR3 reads TGTGCCAGTAGTAGGGCCAACCAGAGGGATCAGCCCCAGCATTTT. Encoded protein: CASSRANQRDQPQHF.

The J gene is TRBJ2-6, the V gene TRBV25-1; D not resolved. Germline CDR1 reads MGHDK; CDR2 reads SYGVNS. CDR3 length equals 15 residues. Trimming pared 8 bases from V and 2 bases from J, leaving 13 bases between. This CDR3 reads CASGPRSAGANVLTF. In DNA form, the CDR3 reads TGTGCCAGCGGGCCCCGCAGTGCTGGGGCCAACGTCCTGACTTTC.

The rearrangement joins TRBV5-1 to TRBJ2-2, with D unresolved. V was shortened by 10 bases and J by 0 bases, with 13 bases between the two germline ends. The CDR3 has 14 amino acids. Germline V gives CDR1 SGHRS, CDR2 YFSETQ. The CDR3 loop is CASRGPSNTGELFF. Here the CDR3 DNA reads TGCGCCTCCAGAGGACCGTCGAACACCGGGGAGCTGTTTTTT.

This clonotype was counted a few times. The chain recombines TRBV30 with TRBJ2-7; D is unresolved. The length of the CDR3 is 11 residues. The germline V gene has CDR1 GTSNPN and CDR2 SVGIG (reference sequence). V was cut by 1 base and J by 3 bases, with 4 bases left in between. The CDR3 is CAWSAVYEQYF. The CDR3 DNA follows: TGTGCCTGGAGTGCAGTCTACGAGCAGTACTTC.

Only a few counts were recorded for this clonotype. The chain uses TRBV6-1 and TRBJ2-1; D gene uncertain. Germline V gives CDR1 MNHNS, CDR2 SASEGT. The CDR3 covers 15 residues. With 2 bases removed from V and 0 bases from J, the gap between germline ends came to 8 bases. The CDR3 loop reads CASSESPSSYNEQFF. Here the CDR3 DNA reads TGTGCCAGCAGTGAATCTCCCAGCTCCTACAATGAGCAGTTCTTC.

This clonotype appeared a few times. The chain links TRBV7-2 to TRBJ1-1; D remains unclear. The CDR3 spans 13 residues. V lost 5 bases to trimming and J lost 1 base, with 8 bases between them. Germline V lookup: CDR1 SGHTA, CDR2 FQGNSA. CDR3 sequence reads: CASSTTKNTEAFF. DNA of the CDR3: TGTGCCAGCAGCACGACAAAGAACACTGAAGCTTTCTTT.

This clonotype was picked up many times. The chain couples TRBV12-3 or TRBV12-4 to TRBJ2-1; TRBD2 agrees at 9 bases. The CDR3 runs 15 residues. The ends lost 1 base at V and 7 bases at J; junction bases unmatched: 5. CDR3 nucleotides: TGTGCCAGCAGTTTAGTTGGCGGGAGGGTTAATGAGCAGTTCTTC. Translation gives CASSLVGGRVNEQFF.

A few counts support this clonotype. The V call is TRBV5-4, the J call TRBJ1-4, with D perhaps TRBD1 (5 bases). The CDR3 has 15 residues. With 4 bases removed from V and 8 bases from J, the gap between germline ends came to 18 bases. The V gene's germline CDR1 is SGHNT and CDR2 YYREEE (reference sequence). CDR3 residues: CASSPEEGRGEKLFF. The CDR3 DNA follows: TGTGCCAGCAGCCCAGAGGAGGGGCGGGGAGAAAAACTGTTTTTT.

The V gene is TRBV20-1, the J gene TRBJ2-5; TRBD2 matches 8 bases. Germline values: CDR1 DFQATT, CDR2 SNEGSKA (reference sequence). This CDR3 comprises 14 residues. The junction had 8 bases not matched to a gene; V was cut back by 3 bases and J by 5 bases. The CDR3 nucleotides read TGCAGTGCTAGGTTTACGGGAGGGCTGGAGACCCAGTACTTC. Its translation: CSARFTGGLETQYF.

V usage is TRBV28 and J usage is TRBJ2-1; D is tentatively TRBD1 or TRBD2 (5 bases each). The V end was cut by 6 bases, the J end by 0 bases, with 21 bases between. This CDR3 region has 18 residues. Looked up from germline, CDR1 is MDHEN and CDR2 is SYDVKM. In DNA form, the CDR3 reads TGTGCCAGCAGCCTTGGGGGACGGGCGGTGGGCTCCTACAATGAGCAGTTCTTC. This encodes CASSLGGRAVGSYNEQFF.

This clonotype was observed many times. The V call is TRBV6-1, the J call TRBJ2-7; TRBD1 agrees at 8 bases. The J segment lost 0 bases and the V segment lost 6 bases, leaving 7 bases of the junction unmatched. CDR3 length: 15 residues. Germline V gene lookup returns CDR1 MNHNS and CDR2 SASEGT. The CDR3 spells CASRAGTGNSYEQYF. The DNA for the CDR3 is TGTGCCAGCAGGGCCGGGACAGGAAACTCCTACGAGCAGTACTTC.

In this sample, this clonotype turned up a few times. The CDR3 sequence is CASSATGTMNTEAFF. CDR3 nucleotide sequence: TGTGCCAGCAGTGCAACCGGGACCATGAACACTGAAGCTTTCTTT. The J gene is TRBJ1-1, the V gene TRBV12-3 or TRBV12-4; maybe TRBD1 (5 bases). The CDR3 is 15 amino acids. Trimming stripped 5 bases from V and 0 bases from J, with 13 bases between.

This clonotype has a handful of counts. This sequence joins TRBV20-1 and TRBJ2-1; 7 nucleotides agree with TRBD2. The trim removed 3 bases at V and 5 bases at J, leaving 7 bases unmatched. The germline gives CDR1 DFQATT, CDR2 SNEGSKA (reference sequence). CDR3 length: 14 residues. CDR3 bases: TGCAGTGCTAGGGGGGGGAGGAGAAACAATGAGCAGTTCTTC. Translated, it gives CSARGGRRNNEQFF.

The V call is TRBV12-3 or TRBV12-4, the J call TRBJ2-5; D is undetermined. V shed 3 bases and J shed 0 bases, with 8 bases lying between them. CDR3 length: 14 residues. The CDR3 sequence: CASSFRANQETQYF. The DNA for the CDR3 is TGTGCCAGCAGTTTCCGGGCCAACCAAGAGACCCAGTACTTC.

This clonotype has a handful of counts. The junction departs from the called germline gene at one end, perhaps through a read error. CDR3 sequence reads: CDSSLPGADYEQYF. The CDR3 DNA reads TGTGACAGCAGCTTACCAGGGGCCGACTACGAGCAGTACTTC. The chain is built from TRBV7-9 and TRBJ2-7; tentatively, D is TRBD1 (6 bases). Germline V gene lookup returns CDR1 SEHNR and CDR2 FQNEAQ (reference sequence). This CDR3 contains 14 residues.

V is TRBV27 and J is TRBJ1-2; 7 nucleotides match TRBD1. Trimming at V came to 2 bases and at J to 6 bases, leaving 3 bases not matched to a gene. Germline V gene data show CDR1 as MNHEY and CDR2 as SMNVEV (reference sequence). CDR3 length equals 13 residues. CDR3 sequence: CASSLQGGHGYTF. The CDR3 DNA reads TGTGCCAGCAGTTTACAGGGGGGACATGGCTACACCTTC.

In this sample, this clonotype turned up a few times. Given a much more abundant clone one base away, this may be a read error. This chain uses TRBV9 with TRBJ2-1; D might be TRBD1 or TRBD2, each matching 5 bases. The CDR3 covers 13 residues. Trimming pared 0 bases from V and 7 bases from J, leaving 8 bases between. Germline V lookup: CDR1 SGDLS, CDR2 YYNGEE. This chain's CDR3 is CASSVAGGNEQFF. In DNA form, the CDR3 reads TGTGCCAGCAGCGTAGCTGGGGGAAATGAGCAGTTCTTC.

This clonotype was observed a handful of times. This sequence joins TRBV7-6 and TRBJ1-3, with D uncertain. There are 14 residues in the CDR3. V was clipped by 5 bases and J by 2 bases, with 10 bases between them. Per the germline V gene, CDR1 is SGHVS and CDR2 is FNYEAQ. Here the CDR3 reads CASSPGPAGNTIYF. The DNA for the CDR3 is TGTGCCAGCAGCCCCGGGCCAGCTGGAAACACCATATATTTT.

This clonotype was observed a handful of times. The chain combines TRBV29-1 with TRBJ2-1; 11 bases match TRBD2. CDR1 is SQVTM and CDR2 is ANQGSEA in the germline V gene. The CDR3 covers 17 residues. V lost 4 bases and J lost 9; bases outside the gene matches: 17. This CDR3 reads CSVVFGTSGPTTAEQFF. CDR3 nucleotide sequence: TGCAGCGTTGTCTTCGGGACTAGCGGACCTACAACGGCTGAGCAGTTCTTC.

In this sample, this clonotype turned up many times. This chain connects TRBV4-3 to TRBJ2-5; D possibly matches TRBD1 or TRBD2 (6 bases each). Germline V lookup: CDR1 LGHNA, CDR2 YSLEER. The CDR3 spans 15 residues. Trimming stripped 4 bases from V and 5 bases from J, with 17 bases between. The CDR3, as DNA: TGCGCCAGCAGCCCGTACCGGCTAGGGGGGGAGACCCAGTACTTC. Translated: CASSPYRLGGETQYF.

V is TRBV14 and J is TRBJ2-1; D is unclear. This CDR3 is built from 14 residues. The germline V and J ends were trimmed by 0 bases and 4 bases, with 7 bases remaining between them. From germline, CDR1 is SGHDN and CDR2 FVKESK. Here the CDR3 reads CASSQEDQYNEQFF. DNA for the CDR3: TGTGCCAGCAGCCAAGAGGACCAATACAATGAGCAGTTCTTC.

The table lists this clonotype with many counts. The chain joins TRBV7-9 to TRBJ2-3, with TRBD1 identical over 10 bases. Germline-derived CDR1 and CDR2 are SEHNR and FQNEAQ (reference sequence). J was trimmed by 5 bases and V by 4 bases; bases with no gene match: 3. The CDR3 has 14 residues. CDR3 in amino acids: CASSSGQGRDTQYF. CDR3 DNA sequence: TGTGCCAGCAGCTCGGGACAGGGGAGAGATACGCAGTATTTT. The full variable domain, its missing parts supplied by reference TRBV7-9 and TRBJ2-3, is DTGVSQNPRHKITKRGQNVTFRCDPISEHNRLYWYRQTLGQGPEFLTYFQNEAQLEKSRLLSDRFSAERPKGSFSTLEIQRTEQGDSAMYLCASSSGQGRDTQYFGPGTRLTVL.

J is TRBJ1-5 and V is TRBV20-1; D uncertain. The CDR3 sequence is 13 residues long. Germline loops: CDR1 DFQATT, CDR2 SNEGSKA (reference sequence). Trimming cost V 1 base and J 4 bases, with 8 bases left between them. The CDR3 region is CSARARTNQPQHF. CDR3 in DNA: TGCAGTGCTAGAGCCAGAACTAATCAGCCCCAGCATTTT.

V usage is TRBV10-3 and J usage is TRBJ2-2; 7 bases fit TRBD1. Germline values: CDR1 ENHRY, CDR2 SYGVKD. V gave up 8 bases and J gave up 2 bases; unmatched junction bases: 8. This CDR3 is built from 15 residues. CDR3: CAIVAGTANTGELFF. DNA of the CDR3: TGTGCCATCGTAGCCGGGACAGCAAACACCGGGGAGCTGTTTTTT.

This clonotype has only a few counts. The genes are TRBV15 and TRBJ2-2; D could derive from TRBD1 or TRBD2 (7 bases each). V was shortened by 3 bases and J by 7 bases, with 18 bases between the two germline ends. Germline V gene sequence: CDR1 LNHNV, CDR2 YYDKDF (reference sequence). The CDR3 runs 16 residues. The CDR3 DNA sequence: TGTGCCACCAGCAGGGGAGGGGCAGGGGGAGTCGGGGAGCTGTTTTTT. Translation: CATSRGGAGGVGELFF.

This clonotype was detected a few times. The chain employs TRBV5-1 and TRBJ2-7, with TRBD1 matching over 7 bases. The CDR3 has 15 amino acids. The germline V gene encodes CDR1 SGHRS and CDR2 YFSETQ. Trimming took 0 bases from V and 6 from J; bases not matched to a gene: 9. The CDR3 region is CASSLAEAGGGEQYF. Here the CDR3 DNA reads TGCGCCAGCAGCTTGGCGGAGGCAGGGGGTGGCGAGCAGTACTTC. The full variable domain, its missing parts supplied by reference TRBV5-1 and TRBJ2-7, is KAGVTQTPRYLIKTRGQQVTLSCSPISGHRSVSWYQQTPGQGLQFLFEYFSETQRNKGNFPGRFSGRQFSNSRSEMNVSTLELGDSALYLCASSLAEAGGGEQYFGPGTRLTVT.

CDR3 DNA: TGTGCCAGCAGCCAGACGCAGACAAAGAACACTGAAGCTTTCTTT. Protein sequence: CASSQTQTKNTEAFF. The chain uses TRBV16 and TRBJ1-1; D is uncertain. V was clipped by 3 bases and J by 1 base, with 12 bases between them. This CDR3 spans 15 amino acids. Germline V gene lookup returns CDR1 KGHSY and CDR2 FQNENV.